The clone carrying this T cell receptor beta chain has more than one count but fewer than ten. The antigen remains undetermined. Using its own MiXCR run on the reads, TCRdb lists one record per CDR3 protein. The sample yields a few hundred thousand distinct CDR3 sequences, 35% to 50% seen once. These data are taken from a study of T cell repertoires in cytomegalovirus infection. This sequence originates from a human donor in good health (CMV status not recorded). Some clones in this sample may be carry-over from other donors' samples. Sequences were derived from cultured PBMCs, sampled from culture after CMV antigen stimulation.

CDR3 residues: CASSKPPGQGSYEQYF. Written as DNA, the CDR3 is TGTGCCAGCAGCAAGCCACCGGGACAGGGCTCCTACGAGCAGTACTTC. The gene calls are TRBV7-2 and TRBJ2-7; 9 nucleotides agree with TRBD1. V dropped 5 bases and J dropped 0; count of bases not matched to a gene: 8. Germline-derived CDR1 and CDR2 are SGHTA and FQGNSA. The CDR3 is 16 residues long. Based on the CDR3 plus reference TRBV7-2 and TRBJ2-7, the full variable domain is GAGVSQSPSNKVTEKGKDVELRCDPISGHTALYWYRQSLGQGLEFLIYFQGNSAPDKSGLPSDRFSAERTGGSVSTLTIQRTQQEDSAVYLCASSKPPGQGSYEQYFGPGTRLTVT.